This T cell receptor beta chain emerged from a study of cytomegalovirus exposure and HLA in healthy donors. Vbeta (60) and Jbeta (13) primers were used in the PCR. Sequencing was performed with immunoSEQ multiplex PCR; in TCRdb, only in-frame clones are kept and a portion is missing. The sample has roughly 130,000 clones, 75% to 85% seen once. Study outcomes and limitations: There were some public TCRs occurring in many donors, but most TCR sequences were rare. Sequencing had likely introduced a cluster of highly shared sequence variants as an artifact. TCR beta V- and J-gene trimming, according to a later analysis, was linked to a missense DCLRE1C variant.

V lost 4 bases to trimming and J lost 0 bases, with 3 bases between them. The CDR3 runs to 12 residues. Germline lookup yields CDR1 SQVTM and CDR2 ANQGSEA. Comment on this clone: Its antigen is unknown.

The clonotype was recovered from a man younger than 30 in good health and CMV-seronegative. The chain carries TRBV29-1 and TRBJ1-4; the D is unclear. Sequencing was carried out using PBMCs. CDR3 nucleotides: TGCAGCGTTGCTACAACTAATGAAAAACTGTTTTTT. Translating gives CSVATTNEKLFF.